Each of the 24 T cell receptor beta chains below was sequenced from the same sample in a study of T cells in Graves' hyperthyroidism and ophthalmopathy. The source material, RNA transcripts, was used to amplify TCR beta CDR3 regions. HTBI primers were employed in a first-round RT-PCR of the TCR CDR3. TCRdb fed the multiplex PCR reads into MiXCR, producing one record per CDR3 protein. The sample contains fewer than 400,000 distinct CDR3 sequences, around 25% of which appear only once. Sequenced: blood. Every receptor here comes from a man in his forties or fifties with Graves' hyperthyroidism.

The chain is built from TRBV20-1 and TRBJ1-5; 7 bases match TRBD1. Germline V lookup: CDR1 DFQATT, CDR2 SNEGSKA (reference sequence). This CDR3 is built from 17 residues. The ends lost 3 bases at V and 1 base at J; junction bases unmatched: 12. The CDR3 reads CSARDQEETGSNQPQHF. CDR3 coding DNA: TGCAGTGCTAGGGATCAGGAGGAGACAGGGAGCAATCAGCCCCAGCATTTT.

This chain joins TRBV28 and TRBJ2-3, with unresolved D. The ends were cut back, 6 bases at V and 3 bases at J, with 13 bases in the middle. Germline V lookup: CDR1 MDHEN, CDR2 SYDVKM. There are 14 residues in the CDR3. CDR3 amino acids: CASSLRKGTDTQYF. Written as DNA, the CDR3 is TGTGCCAGCAGCCTAAGGAAAGGAACAGATACGCAGTATTTT.

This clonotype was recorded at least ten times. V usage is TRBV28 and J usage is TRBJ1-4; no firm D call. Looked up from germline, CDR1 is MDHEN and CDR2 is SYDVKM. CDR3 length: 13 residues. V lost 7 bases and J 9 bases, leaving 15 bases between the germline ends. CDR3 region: CASMRSMGKKLFF. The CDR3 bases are TGTGCCAGCATGAGGAGTATGGGAAAAAAACTGTTTTTT.

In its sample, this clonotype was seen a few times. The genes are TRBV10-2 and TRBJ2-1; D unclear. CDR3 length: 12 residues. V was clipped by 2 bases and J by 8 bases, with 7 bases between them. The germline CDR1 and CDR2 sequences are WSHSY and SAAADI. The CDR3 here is CASSERTDEQFF. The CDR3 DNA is TGCGCCAGCAGTGAGCGTACAGATGAGCAGTTCTTC.

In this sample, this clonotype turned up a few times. For the CDR3, the DNA is TGTGCCAGCAGTCCCGCCGCGGAGGGGGCCAACTATGGCTACACCTTC. This codes for CASSPAAEGANYGYTF. V gene TRBV12-3 or TRBV12-4 combines with J gene TRBJ1-2, with 7 bases aligning to TRBD1. This CDR3 contains 16 residues. V lost 5 bases to trimming and J lost 2 bases; unmatched junction nucleotides: 11.

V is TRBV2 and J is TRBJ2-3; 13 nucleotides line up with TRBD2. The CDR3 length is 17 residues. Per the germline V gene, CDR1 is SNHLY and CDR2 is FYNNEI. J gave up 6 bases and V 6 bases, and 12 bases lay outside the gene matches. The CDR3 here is CASSDYRLAGGGDTQYF. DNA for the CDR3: TGTGCCAGCAGCGACTACCGACTAGCGGGAGGTGGGGATACGCAGTATTTT.

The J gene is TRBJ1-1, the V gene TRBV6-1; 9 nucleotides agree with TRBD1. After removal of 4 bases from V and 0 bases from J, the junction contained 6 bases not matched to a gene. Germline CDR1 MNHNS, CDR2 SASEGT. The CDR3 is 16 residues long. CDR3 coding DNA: TGTGCCAGCAGTGCGTCCGGGACAGGGATGAACACTGAAGCTTTCTTT. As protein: CASSASGTGMNTEAFF.

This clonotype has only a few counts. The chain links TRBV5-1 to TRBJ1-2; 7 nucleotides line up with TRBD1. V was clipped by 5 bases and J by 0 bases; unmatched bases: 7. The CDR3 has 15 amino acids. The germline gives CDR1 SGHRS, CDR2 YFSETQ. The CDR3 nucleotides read TGCGCCAGCAGACCAAGTACAGGGGCTAACTATGGCTACACCTTC. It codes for CASRPSTGANYGYTF.

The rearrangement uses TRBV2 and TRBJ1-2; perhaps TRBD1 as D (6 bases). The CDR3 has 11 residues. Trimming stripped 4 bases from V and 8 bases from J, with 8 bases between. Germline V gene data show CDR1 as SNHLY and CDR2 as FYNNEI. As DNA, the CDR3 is TGTGCCAGCAGTGTAGGGGGAGGCTACACCTTC. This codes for CASSVGGGYTF.

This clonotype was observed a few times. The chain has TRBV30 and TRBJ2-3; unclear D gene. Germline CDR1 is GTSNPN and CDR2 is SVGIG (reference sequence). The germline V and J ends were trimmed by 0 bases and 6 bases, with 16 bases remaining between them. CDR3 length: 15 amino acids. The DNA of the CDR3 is TGTGCCTGGAGTGTCCCCTCAGGAGCCGTGGATACGCAGTATTTT. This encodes CAWSVPSGAVDTQYF.

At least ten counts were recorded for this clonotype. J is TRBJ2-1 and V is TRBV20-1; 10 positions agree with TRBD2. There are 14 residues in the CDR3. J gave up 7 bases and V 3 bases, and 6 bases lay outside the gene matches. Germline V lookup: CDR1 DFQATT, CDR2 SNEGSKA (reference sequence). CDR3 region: CSASSSGRGNEQFF. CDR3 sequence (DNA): TGCAGTGCTAGTTCTAGCGGGAGAGGAAATGAGCAGTTCTTC.

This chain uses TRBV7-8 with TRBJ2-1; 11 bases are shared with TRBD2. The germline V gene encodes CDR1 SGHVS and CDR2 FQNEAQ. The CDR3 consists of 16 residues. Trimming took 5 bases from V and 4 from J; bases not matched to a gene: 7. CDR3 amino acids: CASSHLTSGKYNEQFF. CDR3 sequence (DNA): TGTGCCAGCAGCCATTTGACTAGCGGGAAATACAATGAGCAGTTCTTC.

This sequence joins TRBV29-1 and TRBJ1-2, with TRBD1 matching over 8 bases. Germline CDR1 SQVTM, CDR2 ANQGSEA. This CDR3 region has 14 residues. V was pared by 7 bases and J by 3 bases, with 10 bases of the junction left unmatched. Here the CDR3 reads CSAATDREDYGYTF. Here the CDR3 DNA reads TGCAGCGCAGCCACGGACAGGGAAGACTATGGCTACACCTTC.

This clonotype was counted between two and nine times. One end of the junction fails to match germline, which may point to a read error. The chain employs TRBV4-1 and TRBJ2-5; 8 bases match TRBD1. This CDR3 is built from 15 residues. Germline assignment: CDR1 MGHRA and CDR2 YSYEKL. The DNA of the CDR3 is TGCGCCAGCACCCAACGGACAGGGAGCCAAGAGACCCAGTACTTC. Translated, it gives CASTQRTGSQETQYF.

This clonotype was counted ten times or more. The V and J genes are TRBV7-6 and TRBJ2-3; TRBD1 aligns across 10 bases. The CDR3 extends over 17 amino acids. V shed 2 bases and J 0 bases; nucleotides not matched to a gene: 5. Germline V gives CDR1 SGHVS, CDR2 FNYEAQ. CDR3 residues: CASSLRPDRGSTDTQYF. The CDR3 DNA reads TGTGCCAGCAGCTTAAGGCCGGACAGGGGGAGCACAGATACGCAGTATTTT.

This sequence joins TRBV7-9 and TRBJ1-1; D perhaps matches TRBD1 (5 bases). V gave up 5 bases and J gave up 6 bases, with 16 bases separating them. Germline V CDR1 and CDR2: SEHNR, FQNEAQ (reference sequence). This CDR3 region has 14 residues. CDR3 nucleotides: TGTGCCAGCAGCCTAAAACCGCCGGGGGCTGAAGCTTTCTTT. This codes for CASSLKPPGAEAFF.

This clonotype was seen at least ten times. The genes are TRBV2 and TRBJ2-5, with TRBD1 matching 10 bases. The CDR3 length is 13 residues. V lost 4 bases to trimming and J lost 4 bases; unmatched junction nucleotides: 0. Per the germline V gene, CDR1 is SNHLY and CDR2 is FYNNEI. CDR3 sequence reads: CASSGTGGETQYF. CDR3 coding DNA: TGTGCCAGCAGTGGGACAGGGGGAGAGACCCAGTACTTC.

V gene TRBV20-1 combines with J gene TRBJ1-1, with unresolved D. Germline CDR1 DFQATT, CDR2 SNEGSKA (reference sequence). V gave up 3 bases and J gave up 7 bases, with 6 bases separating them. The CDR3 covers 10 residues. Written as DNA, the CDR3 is TGCAGTGCTAGGGAGGTTGAAGCTTTCTTT. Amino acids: CSAREVEAFF.

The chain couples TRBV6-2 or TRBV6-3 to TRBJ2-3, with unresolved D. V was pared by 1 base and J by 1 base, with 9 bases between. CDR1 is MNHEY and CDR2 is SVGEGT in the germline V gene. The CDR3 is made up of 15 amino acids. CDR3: CASSYYPQGTDTQYF. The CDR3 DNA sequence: TGTGCCAGCAGTTACTATCCACAAGGCACAGATACGCAGTATTTT.

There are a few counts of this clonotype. CDR3 coding DNA: TGCAGTGCAACCGGGACTAGCGGGCCTGGGGCCAACGTCCTGACTTTC. Protein sequence: CSATGTSGPGANVLTF. This chain connects TRBV20-1 to TRBJ2-6; 12 bases match TRBD2. J was trimmed by 2 bases and V by 6 bases; bases with no gene match: 5. The CDR3 is 16 residues long. Germline CDR1 reads DFQATT; CDR2 reads SNEGSKA (reference sequence).

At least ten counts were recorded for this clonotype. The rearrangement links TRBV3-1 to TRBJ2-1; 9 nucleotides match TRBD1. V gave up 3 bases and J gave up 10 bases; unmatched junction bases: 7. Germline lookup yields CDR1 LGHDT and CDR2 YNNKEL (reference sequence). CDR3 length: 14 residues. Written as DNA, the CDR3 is TGTGCCAGCAGCCAGGGAGGGACAGGGAGGGAGCAGTTCTTC. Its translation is CASSQGGTGREQFF.

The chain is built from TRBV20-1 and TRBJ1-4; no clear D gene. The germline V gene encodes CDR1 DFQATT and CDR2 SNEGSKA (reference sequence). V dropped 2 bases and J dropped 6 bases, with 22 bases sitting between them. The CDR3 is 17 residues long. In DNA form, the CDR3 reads TGCAGTGCTAGAACCCCCCCGGGAAGCCTTCAACATGAAAAACTGTTTTTT. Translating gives CSARTPPGSLQHEKLFF.

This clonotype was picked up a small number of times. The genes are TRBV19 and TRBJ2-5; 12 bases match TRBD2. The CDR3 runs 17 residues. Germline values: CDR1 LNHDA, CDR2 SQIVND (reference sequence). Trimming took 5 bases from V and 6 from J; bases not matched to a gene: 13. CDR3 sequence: CASSPPQTSGSMKTQYF. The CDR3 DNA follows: TGTGCCAGTAGTCCGCCTCAGACTAGCGGGAGTATGAAGACCCAGTACTTC.

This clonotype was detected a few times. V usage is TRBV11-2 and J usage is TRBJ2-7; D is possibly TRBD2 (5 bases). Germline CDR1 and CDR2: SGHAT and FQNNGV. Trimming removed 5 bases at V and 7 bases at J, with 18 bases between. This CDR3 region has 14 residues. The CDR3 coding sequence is TGTGCCAGCAGCCATGGCAGCGGCCCGGGAGAGCAGTACTTC. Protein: CASSHGSGPGEQYF.